These 14 T cell receptor beta chains share one sample of origin, sequenced in a study of regulatory T cells in long-lasting Graves disease. As to time point: persistent/refractory GD, antithyroid drugs over 5 years with positive TRAb. With RNA extracted from PBMCs as input, the TCR library was made. Building of the TCR beta libraries involved iRepertoire HTBI primers and Arm-PCR of CDR3 regions. Via MiXCR, TCRdb re-called the multiplex PCR reads, giving one row per CDR3 protein. The table has 350,000 to 500,000 distinct CDR3 sequences, roughly 21% seen once; the top ten hold about 13%. This sample comprised peripheral blood mononuclear cells (PBMCs), obtained when the disease was refractory, from a patient treated with antithyroid drugs. Receptors were obtained from a female donor with Graves disease.

This clonotype was seen ten or more times. The genes are TRBV20-1 and TRBJ2-7; possibly TRBD1 for D (6 bases). The CDR3 contains 13 residues. V dropped 6 bases and J dropped 4 bases, with 16 bases sitting between them. The germline gives CDR1 DFQATT, CDR2 SNEGSKA (reference sequence). This CDR3 is CSADRLGEYEQYF. The CDR3 nucleotides are TGCAGTGCCGACAGGCTGGGGGAATACGAGCAGTACTTC.

This clonotype was detected many times. The V gene is TRBV20-1, the J gene TRBJ1-1, with D perhaps TRBD1 (5 bases). CDR1 is DFQATT, CDR2 SNEGSKA, per germline (reference sequence). This CDR3 is built from 12 residues. V was cut by 1 base and J by 3 bases, with 6 bases left in between. The DNA of the CDR3 is TGCAGTGCTAGAGTGGGGGACACTGAAGCTTTCTTT. Amino acid sequence: CSARVGDTEAFF.

This clonotype ranks as medium-sized. The chain recombines TRBV12-3 or TRBV12-4 with TRBJ2-7, with unresolved D. V lost 5 bases, J lost 4 bases, and 12 bases lay in between. This CDR3 spans 13 amino acids. The CDR3 coding sequence is TGTGCCAGCAGTGTCGCGACTCTATACGAGCAGTACTTC. This sequence encodes CASSVATLYEQYF.

This sequence joins TRBV20-1 and TRBJ2-7; D remains unclear. The germline gives CDR1 DFQATT, CDR2 SNEGSKA (reference sequence). The CDR3 length is 12 residues. V was cut by 5 bases and J by 3 bases, with 11 bases left in between. The CDR3 is CSADQFNYEQYF. The CDR3 DNA reads TGCAGTGCTGATCAGTTCAACTACGAGCAGTACTTC.

This clonotype was picked up one time. The chain joins TRBV10-2 to TRBJ2-1; 9 nucleotides agree with TRBD2. CDR1 is WSHSY and CDR2 is SAAADI in the germline V gene. This CDR3 region has 14 residues. The V gene end was trimmed by 5 bases and the J gene end by 7 bases; junction bases not matched to a gene: 6. CDR3 in DNA: TGCGCCAGCAGTCCAGCGGGAGGAAGTAATGAGCAGTTCTTC. Protein: CASSPAGGSNEQFF.

This clonotype was recorded many times. V is TRBV28 and J is TRBJ1-5, with D uncertain. Germline-derived CDR1 and CDR2 are MDHEN and SYDVKM. The CDR3 is 15 amino acids. Trimming pared 3 bases from V and 1 base from J, leaving 10 bases between. CDR3 in DNA: TGTGCCAGCAGTTTGACCGGGAGGAGCAATCAGCCCCAGCATTTT. It yields the protein CASSLTGRSNQPQHF.

The sample holds many counts of this clonotype. This rearrangement joins TRBV10-2 to TRBJ2-6, with a weak D call TRBD1 (6 bases). The CDR3 totals 14 residues. Germline CDR1 reads WSHSY; CDR2 reads SAAADI. Trimming left V 7 bases short and J 3 bases short, with 10 bases between. CDR3 sequence reads: CASNQGSGANVLTF. The DNA for the CDR3 is TGCGCCAGCAACCAGGGGAGTGGGGCCAACGTCCTGACTTTC.

This clonotype was seen many times. The V gene is TRBV6-2 or TRBV6-3, the J gene TRBJ2-7; 10 bases fit TRBD2. CDR1 is MNHEY, CDR2 SVGEGT, per germline. With 8 bases clipped from V and 4 bases from J, the junction kept 5 bases outside the gene matches. The CDR3 is made up of 13 amino acids. CDR3: CASWGLANYEQYF. The CDR3 DNA reads as TGTGCCAGCTGGGGACTAGCGAATTACGAGCAGTACTTC.

This clonotype appeared many times. This chain links TRBV7-8 with TRBJ2-2, with 9 bases aligning to TRBD2. V lost 5 bases to trimming and J lost 5 bases; unmatched junction nucleotides: 12. Germline V gives CDR1 SGHVS, CDR2 FQNEAQ. The CDR3 contains 17 residues. The CDR3 DNA is TGTGCCAGCAGCCCGCGACTAGCGGAGTCGGGAACCGGGGAGCTGTTTTTT. It yields the protein CASSPRLAESGTGELFF.

About this clonotype itself: Since a much larger clone is just one base distant, this may be a read error. The J gene is TRBJ2-2, the V gene TRBV12-3 or TRBV12-4, with D possibly TRBD2 on 5 matching bases. The CDR3 has 16 amino acids. Trimming removed 5 bases from V and 3 bases from J, with 16 bases in between. CDR3 residues: CASSERRPRDTGELFF. As DNA, the CDR3 is TGTGCCAGCAGTGAAAGGCGCCCGAGGGACACCGGGGAGCTGTTTTTT.

The rearrangement joins TRBV3-1 to TRBJ2-7; D is possibly TRBD1 or TRBD2 (5 bases each). CDR1 is LGHDT, CDR2 YNNKEL, per germline (reference sequence). V dropped 4 bases and J dropped 0 bases, with 10 bases sitting between them. There are 14 residues in the CDR3. The CDR3, as DNA: TGTGCCAGCAGCCCCGAGGGGTTCTCCTACGAGCAGTACTTC. Its protein is CASSPEGFSYEQYF.

This clonotype was counted ten times or more. The genes are TRBV3-1 and TRBJ2-5, with 8 bases that match TRBD2. CDR3 size: 13 residues. Germline CDR1 is LGHDT and CDR2 is YNNKEL (reference sequence). J was trimmed by 4 bases and V by 3 bases; bases with no gene match: 1. The CDR3 DNA follows: TGTGCCAGCAGCCACCTAGCGGGAGAGACCCAGTACTTC. This gives the protein CASSHLAGETQYF.

This clonotype was recorded at least ten times. V is TRBV29-1 and J is TRBJ1-2; TRBD1 is a possible D gene (6 bases). The germline V gene encodes CDR1 SQVTM and CDR2 ANQGSEA. There are 12 residues in the CDR3. V was shortened by 3 bases and J by 8 bases, with 13 bases between the two germline ends. The CDR3: CSVEGRGWGYTF. CDR3 sequence (DNA): TGCAGCGTTGAGGGCAGGGGCTGGGGCTACACCTTC.

V gene TRBV20-1 combines with J gene TRBJ2-5, with 10 bases matching TRBD2. The CDR3 loop spans 14 amino acids. Germline CDR1 is DFQATT and CDR2 is SNEGSKA (reference sequence). V trimming: 4 bases; J trimming: 4 bases; junction bases outside the gene matches: 6. CDR3 sequence: CSATGTSDRETQYF. The CDR3 bases are TGCAGTGCTACCGGGACTAGCGACAGAGAGACCCAGTACTTC.